Shown below are 17 T cell receptor beta chains from a single sample sequenced in a study of cytomegalovirus exposure and HLA in healthy donors. PCR employed 60 Vbeta and 13 Jbeta primers. Sequenced by immunoSEQ multiplex PCR; TCRdb stores in-frame clones only, minus some. The repertoire consists of fewer than 200,000 clones, with approximately 80% occurring once and the leading ten covering 0.7% to 0.95%. The sample comprised PBMCs. These receptors all stem from a woman under 30 in good health and CMV-seronegative.

The chain couples TRBV6-5 to TRBJ2-3, with 7 nucleotides matching TRBD1. The V and J ends lost 6 bases and 3 bases, in that order; junction bases with no gene match: 3. The germline CDR1 and CDR2 sequences are MNHEY and SVGAGI. The CDR3 contains 13 residues. The CDR3 coding sequence is TGTGCCAGCAGGGTGACAGGGACAGATACGCAGTATTTT. It codes for CASRVTGTDTQYF.

This clone appeared a few times. The chain recombines TRBV19 with TRBJ2-5; D is perhaps TRBD2 (5 bases). The V end lost 2 bases, the J end lost 1 base, and 8 bases lay between the germline ends. From germline, CDR1 is LNHDA and CDR2 SQIVND (reference sequence). This CDR3 region has 14 residues. The CDR3 coding sequence is TGTGCCAGTAGTATACGGGGATCCCAAGAGACCCAGTACTTC. Amino acid sequence: CASSIRGSQETQYF.

This rearrangement joins TRBV4-2 to TRBJ1-2, with 10 bases matching TRBD1. V lost 0 bases to trimming and J lost 4 bases; unmatched junction nucleotides: 8. The CDR3 extends over 17 amino acids. Looked up from germline, CDR1 is LGHNA and CDR2 is YNFKEQ. The CDR3 coding sequence is TGTGCCAGCAGCCAAGATCTTCCCGACAGGGGGCTCTATGGCTACACCTTC. It is translated as CASSQDLPDRGLYGYTF.

The rearrangement uses TRBV7-8 and TRBJ2-7; 11 positions match TRBD2. CDR1 is SGHVS and CDR2 is FQNEAQ in the germline V gene. V shed 5 bases, J shed 4 bases, and the junction held 7 bases outside the gene matches. The CDR3 length is 15 residues. This chain's CDR3 is CASSRTRTSGYEQYF. DNA for the CDR3: TGTGCCAGCAGCAGAACAAGGACTAGCGGGTACGAGCAGTACTTC.

The rearrangement joins TRBV27 to TRBJ2-7, with 11 positions matching TRBD2. V trimming: 6 bases; J trimming: 5 bases; junction bases outside the gene matches: 3. The CDR3 has 13 amino acids. Germline-derived CDR1 and CDR2 are MNHEY and SMNVEV (reference sequence). CDR3 sequence reads: CASSTSGSNEQYF. The CDR3 coding sequence is TGTGCCAGCAGCACTAGCGGGAGTAACGAGCAGTACTTC.

In the case of this clone: An end of the junction does not agree with germline; a read error may underlie this. In DNA, the CDR3 is TGTGCTAGCAGCACTAGCGGCCAAGAGACCCAGTACTTC. As protein: CASSTSGQETQYF. The chain employs TRBV7-7 and TRBJ2-5; 8 nucleotides align to TRBD2. This CDR3 comprises 13 residues. Looked up from germline, CDR1 is SSHAT and CDR2 is FNYEAQ (reference sequence).

The chain employs TRBV2 and TRBJ2-3; 10 nucleotides align to TRBD2. The CDR3 runs 16 residues. V lost 6 bases, J lost 6 bases, and 12 bases stayed unmatched. CDR1 SNHLY and CDR2 FYNNEI come from the germline V gene. In DNA, the CDR3 is TGTGCCAGCAGCCCACCTCAGCGGGAGGGCCGGGATACGCAGTATTTT. It is translated as CASSPPQREGRDTQYF.

This clone was picked up a small number of times. V usage is TRBV5-6 and J usage is TRBJ2-5; 8 bases map to TRBD2. V shed 2 bases, J shed 5 bases, and the junction held 8 bases outside the gene matches. CDR1 and CDR2 from the germline V gene are SGHDT and YYEEEE. This CDR3 contains 15 residues. CDR3 in amino acids: CASSFGLAGRETQYF. The CDR3 DNA sequence: TGTGCCAGCAGCTTTGGATTAGCGGGGCGTGAGACCCAGTACTTC.

This CDR3 is CASRPDIFRDPGADEQFF. CDR3 nucleotides: TGTGCAAGTCGCCCCGACATATTCCGGGACCCAGGGGCGGATGAGCAGTTCTTC. This chain connects TRBV12-2 to TRBJ2-1; the table assigns TRBD1, which was not confirmed against the DNA. TRBV12-2 is described as a pseudogene. The CDR3 covers 18 residues.

The gene calls are TRBV19 and TRBJ1-5, with D possibly TRBD1 on 6 matching bases. Trimming stripped 4 bases from V and 7 bases from J, with 14 bases between. The germline gives CDR1 LNHDA, CDR2 SQIVND (reference sequence). The CDR3 covers 14 residues. The CDR3 loop reads CASSKQGLVQPQHF. The CDR3 DNA reads as TGTGCCAGTAGTAAACAGGGATTGGTGCAGCCCCAGCATTTT.

The V call is TRBV7-3, the J call TRBJ1-1; TRBD1 agrees at 9 bases. This CDR3 is 15 amino acids long. CDR1 is SGHTA, CDR2 FQGTGA, per germline. V shed 1 base and J 5 bases; nucleotides not matched to a gene: 5. CDR3 sequence: CASSLMGQGTTEAFF. As DNA, the CDR3 is TGTGCCAGCAGCTTAATGGGACAGGGCACAACTGAAGCTTTCTTT. Full variable domain (rest looked up from reference TRBV7-3 and TRBJ1-1): GAGVSQTPSNKVTEKGKYVELRCDPISGHTALYWYRQSLGQGPEFLIYFQGTGAADDSGLPNDRFFAVRPEGSVSTLKIQRTERGDSAVYLCASSLMGQGTTEAFFGQGTRLTVV.

CDR3 sequence: CASGRGQGSTEAFF. In nucleotides, the CDR3 is TGTGCCAGTGGGAGGGGACAGGGGTCCACTGAAGCTTTCTTT. This sequence joins TRBV19 and TRBJ1-1; TRBD1 agrees at 10 bases. The V gene end was trimmed by 8 bases and the J gene end by 4 bases; junction bases not matched to a gene: 7. Germline-derived CDR1 and CDR2 are LNHDA and SQIVND (reference sequence). The CDR3 contains 14 residues. The full variable domain, completed using reference TRBV19 and TRBJ1-1, is DGGITQSPKYLFRKEGQNVTLSCEQNLNHDAMYWYRQDPGQGLRLIYYSQIVNDFQKGDIAEGYSVSREKKESFPLTVTSAQKNPTAFYLCASGRGQGSTEAFFGQGTRLTVV.

The chain carries TRBV25-1 and TRBJ2-2; 8 positions match TRBD1. J lost 4 bases, V lost 2 bases, and 3 bases had no gene match. The CDR3 consists of 15 residues. CDR1 is MGHDK, CDR2 SYGVNS, per germline. This chain's CDR3 is CASSEQGATTGELFF. The DNA for the CDR3 is TGTGCCAGCAGTGAACAGGGGGCTACCACCGGGGAGCTGTTTTTT.

This clone was counted a single time. The rearrangement joins TRBV28 to TRBJ2-7; 10 bases are a match to TRBD2. CDR1 is MDHEN and CDR2 is SYDVKM in the germline V gene. The CDR3 covers 15 residues. V gave up 5 bases and J gave up 4 bases; unmatched junction bases: 8. The CDR3 here is CASSPPAGGPYEQYF. The CDR3 nucleotides read TGTGCCAGCAGTCCCCCAGCGGGAGGGCCTTACGAGCAGTACTTC.

This chain joins TRBV30 and TRBJ2-7, with 7 bases lining up with TRBD1. V lost 4 bases and J lost 3; bases outside the gene matches: 3. This CDR3 contains 12 residues. Germline CDR1 reads GTSNPN; CDR2 reads SVGIG (reference sequence). The CDR3 region is CAWTQGDYEQYF. DNA of the CDR3: TGTGCCTGGACCCAGGGGGACTACGAGCAGTACTTC.

V usage is TRBV15 and J usage is TRBJ2-3; D call uncertain. CDR3 size: 14 residues. V lost 5 bases to trimming and J lost 2 bases, with 11 bases between them. CDR1 is LNHNV, CDR2 YYDKDF, per germline (reference sequence). This CDR3 is CATSRSDFTDTQYF. The CDR3 nucleotides are TGTGCCACCAGCCGGAGTGACTTCACAGATACGCAGTATTTT.

The chain combines TRBV6-5 with TRBJ1-5, with D unclear. The CDR3 covers 13 residues. Trimming stripped 0 bases from V and 5 bases from J, with 5 bases between. CDR1 is MNHEY and CDR2 is SVGAGI in the germline V gene. As DNA, the CDR3 is TGTGCCAGCAGTTACTCGCGAGATCAGCCCCAGCATTTT. Protein product: CASSYSRDQPQHF.